The 4 T cell receptor beta chains reported below all come from one sample, sequenced in a study of early T cells in non-severe SARS-CoV-2 infection. TCRdb redid the calling of the 5' RACE reads with MiXCR, one entry per CDR3 protein. The sample records 55,000 to 65,000 distinct CDR3 sequences, roughly an eighth being singletons. Sequencing was performed on whole blood, taken at baseline. The receptors derive from an adult who was a healthcare worker with PCR-confirmed SARS-CoV-2 infection or an uninfected control (not recorded which).

This chain links TRBV28 with TRBJ2-2, with D perhaps given as TRBD1 or TRBD2 (5 bases each). Germline CDR1 is MDHEN and CDR2 is SYDVKM. V was cut by 1 base and J by 5 bases, with 26 bases left in between. The length of the CDR3 is 20 residues. The CDR3 DNA reads TGTGCCAGCAGTTTATCCCCCGGGACCTGGACGAGCCGGACAACCGGGGAGCTGTTTTTT. Protein sequence: CASSLSPGTWTSRTTGELFF.

V usage is TRBV29-1 and J usage is TRBJ2-3; perhaps TRBD1 as D (6 bases). Germline V gene sequence: CDR1 SQVTM, CDR2 ANQGSEA. The CDR3 is 15 amino acids. V was cut by 8 bases and J by 2 bases, with 20 bases left in between. The CDR3 region has the DNA TGCAGCACCAGGATGAATGGACAGTACACAGATACGCAGTATTTT. Translation: CSTRMNGQYTDTQYF.

The rearrangement uses TRBV7-2 and TRBJ1-2; no definite D call. The CDR3 contains 13 residues. The V gene lost 0 bases and the J gene lost 4 bases, with 6 bases spanning the gap. Germline V gene lookup returns CDR1 SGHTA and CDR2 FQGNSA. CDR3 in amino acids: CASSLAYTYGYTF. The CDR3 DNA sequence: TGTGCCAGCAGCTTAGCGTATACCTATGGCTACACCTTC.

This clonotype was detected ten times or more. The chain employs TRBV5-1 and TRBJ2-1; the D gene is possibly TRBD1 (5 bases). Per germline, CDR1 SGHRS and CDR2 YFSETQ. The CDR3 is 17 residues long. The V end was cut by 4 bases, the J end by 7 bases, with 24 bases between. The CDR3: CASSGHSTFKGKNEQFF. The CDR3 bases are TGCGCCAGCAGCGGCCATTCGACTTTCAAGGGGAAAAATGAGCAGTTCTTC.